This entry describes one T cell receptor beta chain. Its antigen remains unidentified. There are no base qualities to consult, and no much larger clone falls within one base. The cohort was made up of 666 healthy bone marrow donors. All cohort members were sampled while nominally healthy, although unrecorded immune exposures were likely present. The donor was CMV seronegative and belonged to the group of 350 or so seronegative cohort members. A peripheral blood sample was provided by each donor, and peripheral blood mononuclear cells were used for TCR beta sequencing. Genomic DNA was extracted from the blood cell samples with the Qiagen DNeasy Blood Extraction Kit. Sequences SNHLY (CDR1) and FYNNEI (CDR2) are obtained from the germline V gene. V loses 4 bases, J loses 0 bases, and the germline ends lie 8 bases apart. Including the terminal cysteine and phenylalanine, the CDR3 comprises 14 residues. Only the CDR3 region is kept as DNA, spanning 42 bases read in frame from base 1.

The data originate from a study of cytomegalovirus exposure and HLA in healthy donors listed by TCRdb under 2017. With regard to the full study: An earlier analysis of some 500 of the donors reported 250 to 300 Gb of sequence data and about 100 million unique TCR beta sequences from roughly 180 million T cells. An early release that covered about 640 HLA-typed donors contained around 300 gigabases of sequencing data and tens of millions of unique TCR sequences. The genetic ancestry cluster associated with self-reported Caucasian donors included 70% to 85% of the approximately 410 genotyped donors. The study aimed to test whether signatures of past pathogen exposure could be identified by cataloging public T cell receptors. Using immunosequencing, the study profiled T cell repertoires from 500 to 800 subjects and related those repertoires to cytomegalovirus serostatus. A separate validation cohort of roughly 120 different subjects was used in addition to the roughly 700-subject first cohort. The study combined high-throughput TCR immunosequencing, statistical association of individual TCRs with disease status, and machine learning to predict cytomegalovirus infection status. To study patterns of TCR occurrence, a later analysis re-analyzed previously published TCR beta repertoires from under 750 donors and added high-resolution HLA genotyping. The later analysis used no new phenotypic data to find candidate immune exposures, relying instead on TCR beta sequences and their occurrence across donors. An earlier analysis of about 620 of the donors applied high-throughput TCR beta sequencing to assess whether each TCR beta V gene segment acted as functional or pseudogenic. Alongside the repertoire data, information on donor age, sex, ethnicity and CMV serostatus was compiled. A later genetic analysis used genome-wide SNP genotypes for about 65% of the 666 donors, treating that subset as a discovery cohort. Every discovery cohort repertoire had been produced on one sequencing platform. Both class I and class II loci were covered by HLA typing, at four-digit resolution. Typing coverage differed by locus: A, B, C, DRB1 and DQB1 were typed in roughly 620-630 donors, DQA1 in about 560, DPA1 in nearly 610, and DPB1 in just under 480. About five DR-DQ haplotypes were handled as single units for association and clustering, since linkage in the cohort was strong. Among about 410 genotyped donors of the cohort, an average of about 220,000 unique TCR beta nucleotide sequences was sequenced per donor, of which roughly 18% were non-productive. Summary of the overall study and its limitations: According to a later analysis, parvovirus B19, influenza, CMV and Epstein-Barr virus appeared linked to several top co-occurrence clusters. The study gave a list of some 150 TCR beta chains associated with cytomegalovirus. At a false discovery rate of 0.05, a later analysis linked around 17,000 TCR beta sequences to specific HLA alleles. The earlier analysis of about 600 of the donors excluded some 15 rarely observed V segments, including chromosome 9 orphons, because counts were too low. A further reported finding was that TCR beta sequences accurately predicted the HLA-A and HLA-B alleles for most subjects in the first cohort. According to a later analysis, most CMV-associated TCR beta chains appeared to be HLA-restricted, and the HLA associations seemed to be driven largely by CMV exposure. Some IMGT-functional V segments, including TRBV6-2 and TRBV6-3, could not be distinguished by the 87-base-pair reads and were therefore excluded. In this cohort, only TCR beta chains were sequenced, and detectable features were limited by the absence of alpha or paired-chain data. According to the authors, the approach could potentially be generalized to other disease states and immunological phenotypes. In both the original and validation cohorts, the classifier was reported to diagnose cytomegalovirus status with high specificity and sensitivity. An association between a missense DCLRE1C variant and V-gene and J-gene trimming of TCR beta chains was found in a later genetic analysis and replicated in an independent cohort. Linkage disequilibrium might explain the correlated functional status among segregating V segments, but an unknown experimental factor could not be excluded. When HLA alleles, especially DR and DQ, strongly co-occurred, TCR associations were difficult to assign to individual alleles. In an earlier analysis of 587 of the donors, most TCR beta V segments appeared in productive rearrangements about 90% or about 30% of the time, broadly matching IMGT annotations. Across donors, most TCR sequences were observed very rarely, whereas some public TCRs were present in many individuals. Presence/absence analyses assumed roughly uniform sequencing depth across donors, an assumption that may not hold. In a later genetic analysis, fewer N-insertions in productive TCRs were reported among donors in an Asian-associated ancestry cluster than the roughly 640-donor mean. HLA typing was unavailable for some donors at each locus, so association tests used only the typed subset. In a later analysis, HLA-associated TCR beta chains were found to be more clonally expanded and to have lower generation probabilities than equally common non-associated chains. A few of the identified cytomegalovirus-associated TCR beta chains were confirmed in vitro to be specific for cytomegalovirus antigens. Immune exposure information for the cohort was limited to CMV serostatus. A cluster of highly shared sequence variants was judged likely to be a technical artifact of the sequencing pipeline. In a later analysis, the rate of TCR association differed among HLA loci, with DRB1 alleles having the most associated TCRs and HLA-C alleles having the fewest.

Library generation was performed with the immunoSEQ multiplex PCR assay. For the multiplex PCR, a mixture combining 60 forward primers for TCR Vbeta segments and 13 reverse primers for TCR Jbeta segments was used. A multiplex PCR assay on genomic DNA amplified the CDR3 region of rearranged TCR beta genes. On the Illumina HiSeq System, the amplified TCR beta libraries were sequenced as 87-base-pair reads. On the authors' methods: In a later analysis, tens of millions of unique TCR beta chains were counted across the approximately 670 repertoires, and roughly 9.9 million of these chains were shared by at least two donors. A nearest-neighbor algorithm error-corrected the raw reads and collapsed the reads into unique sequences, merging closely related sequences to remove PCR and sequencing errors. To assign V, D and J gene segments, CDR3 sequences were aligned to IMGT reference sequences. For a sequence to be retained, a match of at least six nucleotides was required to both a V gene segment and a J gene segment. Rearrangements were classified as productive when the CDR3 lacked stop codons and remained in frame with V and J, and all other rearrangements were classified as non-productive. CDR3 was defined by IMGT convention, running from the second conserved V-encoded cysteine to the conserved J-encoded phenylalanine. The earlier analysis of 500 to 650 of the donors excluded any sequence lacking an unambiguous match to a single V gene segment. An earlier analysis of fewer than 750 of the donors called V segments functional above 56.7% productive rearrangements and segregating when the between-donor standard deviation exceeded 5%. A statistical classification framework was built for diagnosing cytomegalovirus status from the catalog of TCR beta chain sequences. In a later analysis, TCR nucleotide sequences were compared against IMGT/GENE-DB human TR gene sequences so that V and J genes could be assigned. A later analysis assigned CDR3 sequences and most-parsimonious VDJ recombination scenarios with the TCRdist pipeline. In a later analysis, each TCR beta chain was defined by its CDR3 amino acid sequence together with its V-gene family, and reads without a unique V-gene family were excluded. In a later analysis, around 650 highly shared, low-generation-probability nucleotide sequences were removed to address suspected cross-contamination and a sequencing artifact. In a later analysis, a clonal expansion index for each public chain was calculated from normalized within-repertoire ranks of inferred template counts. In a later analysis, generation probabilities were computed using a VDJ recombination model fitted to out-of-frame rearrangements, and the results were checked against IGoR. In a later analysis, TCR-TCR, TCR-HLA and TCR-CMV co-occurrence was scored with hypergeometric tests, and a repertoire-size bias correction was applied to TCR pairs. A later analysis estimated false discovery rates by permuting HLA or CMV assignments 20 times. In a later analysis, co-occurring TCRs were grouped using DBSCAN, and TCRdist sequence similarity was added for clustering within HLA-allele-positive subsets. Repertoires with fewer than 30,000 or more than 120,000 public chains were left out of co-occurrence clustering, as were five repertoires with anomalous nucleotide sharing. TCRdb holds this immuneACCESS table with in-frame rearrangements only. Some clones are missing; in checked studies, unresolved V genes explain under half, and the rest has no known cause. The V and J calls and the clone size are those of that table, but D and trimming were determined from the DNA. The sample table shows around 33,000 clones, and 90% to 95% are seen once. Roughly 2.5% of the sample lies in the top ten.

This chain joins TRBV2 to TRBJ2-3, with TRBD2 perhaps the D gene, on 5 matching bases. The receptor's source is a woman aged 18-29 years in good health and CMV-seronegative. Sequencing used PBMCs. The nucleotide sequence reads TGTGCCAGCAGTGGTGGCGGGAGCACAGATACGCAGTATTTT. Protein translation: CASSGGGSTDTQYF. Reference TRBV2 and TRBJ2-3 genes cover what lies past the CDR3, so the full variable domain is EPEVTQTPSHQVTQMGQEVILRCVPISNHLYFYWYRQILGQKVEFLVSFYNNEISEKSEIFDDQFSVERPDGSNFTLKIRSTKLEDSAMYFCASSGGGSTDTQYFGPGTRLTVL.